This TCR beta chain was profiled in a study of CD8 T cells in Susac syndrome. Trimming took off 6 bases at V and 5 bases at J, with 9 bases between the two ends. Germline V CDR1 and CDR2: SGHRS, YFSETQ. The CDR3 has 12 amino acids. The CD8+ and CD4+ T cells were isolated magnetically using a negative isolation approach, whereas the TEMRA cells were enriched by FACS. The authors reverse transcribed roughly 0.5 to 1 ug RNA with random hexamers. TCRdb independently ran MiXCR on the immunoSEQ multiplex PCR reads; one entry per CDR3 protein. Among around 130,000 distinct CDR3 sequences, around nine tenths were seen once, and the ten largest hold 0.2% to 0.25%.

The rearrangement links TRBV5-1 to TRBJ2-1; maybe TRBD1 (5 bases). Sequencing was done on a sample of CD8+ T cells from PBMCs. This sequence was found in a human donor with multiple sclerosis. The CDR3 coding sequence is TGCGCCAGCAAGGGGAACCACAATGAGCAGTTCTTC. Protein: CASKGNHNEQFF.